Listed below are T cell receptor beta chains from one sample, sequenced in a study of blood T cell repertoires in COVID-19. Clones were sequenced by immunoSEQ multiplex PCR, and TCRdb holds only the in-frame ones, with some missing. The sample includes 250,000 to 300,000 clones, 88% of them seen just once. The sample comprised peripheral blood. These receptors were taken from a woman in her twenties or thirties who had recovered from COVID-19. Both conserved end residues are part of each CDR3. D genes are given only for firm matches. Not every row has a clone size; where given, it reads once, few, many or a size class.

d_gene | abundance | j_gene | v_gene | CDR3aa | CDR3nt
- | - | TRBJ1-1 | TRBV28 | CATSMNTEAFF | TGTGCCACCTCTATGAACACTGAAGCTTTCTTT
- | - | TRBJ1-5 | TRBV28 | CASSKGGVGKPQHF | TGTGCCAGCAGTAAAGGAGGGGTTGGAAAGCCCCAGCATTTT
- | - | TRBJ2-7 | TRBV5-1 | CASSPGDTYEQYF | TGCGCCAGCAGCCCAGGGGACACCTACGAGCAGTACTTC
TRBD1 | once | TRBJ2-4 | TRBV28 | CASSTGTALAKNIQYF | TGTGCCAGCAGTACTGGGACAGCCTTAGCCAAAAACATTCAGTACTTC
- | - | TRBJ2-1 | TRBV12-3/TRBV12-4 | CASSFYRNNEQFF | TGTGCCAGCAGTTTTTACAGGAACAATGAGCAGTTCTTC
- | - | TRBJ1-2 | TRBV18 | CASSPPGDPYGYTF | TGTGCCAGCTCACCCCCTGGAGATCCCTATGGCTACACCTTC
TRBD2 | - | TRBJ2-1 | TRBV25-1 | CASSESLAGIGEQFF | TGTGCCAGCAGTGAATCTCTAGCGGGGATTGGTGAGCAGTTCTTC
TRBD2 | - | TRBJ2-1 | TRBV5-8 | CASTPLGGSYNEQFF | TGTGCCAGCACCCCGTTGGGGGGGTCCTACAATGAGCAGTTCTTC
- | - | TRBJ2-7 | TRBV7-3 | CASSSSGDLGYEQYF | TGTGCCAGCAGCTCCTCGGGGGATCTAGGCTACGAGCAGTACTTC
TRBD1 | - | TRBJ1-5 | TRBV5-1 | CASSEHRRQGSNQPQHF | TGCGCCAGCAGCGAACATAGAAGACAGGGATCTAATCAGCCCCAGCATTTT
- | - | TRBJ2-3 | TRBV15 | CATSRARSSSSIDTQYF | TGTGCCACCAGCAGAGCGAGAAGTAGCTCGAGTATCGATACGCAGTATTTT
- | - | TRBJ1-5 | TRBV19 | CASSIRTRLYSNQPQHF | TGTGCCAGTAGTATACGTACCAGGCTCTATAGCAATCAGCCCCAGCATTTT
- | - | TRBJ1-4 | TRBV15 | CATSREARGNEKLFF | TGTGCCACCAGCAGAGAGGCCAGGGGTAATGAAAAACTGTTTTTT
- | - | TRBJ1-1 | TRBV6-5 | CASGFRGGENTEAFF | TGTGCCAGCGGGTTTAGGGGCGGGGAGAACACTGAAGCTTTCTTT
- | - | TRBJ2-1 | TRBV30 | CAWTYRVNEQFF | TGTGCCTGGACCTACAGGGTAAATGAGCAGTTCTTC
- | - | TRBJ2-7 | TRBV19 | CASTPRGPGNKPPGEQYF | TGTGCCAGTACCCCCCGCGGGCCCGGTAACAAGCCCCCGGGGGAGCAGTACTTC
TRBD1 | - | TRBJ2-7 | TRBV27 | CASSLYDRGSNEQYF | TGTGCCAGCAGTTTATACGACAGGGGGTCAAACGAGCAGTACTTC
- | - | TRBJ2-1 | TRBV11-2 | CASSSLGGYNEQFF | TGTGCCAGCAGCTCCCTGGGGGGCTACAATGAGCAGTTCTTC
TRBD1 | - | TRBJ1-1 | TRBV19 | CASTPGQANTEAFF | TGTGCCAGTACCCCGGGACAGGCGAACACTGAAGCTTTCTTT
TRBD2 | - | TRBJ2-3 | TRBV2 | CASSDWGTSGGRKDTQYF | TGTGCCAGCAGTGACTGGGGGACTAGCGGGGGACGGAAAGATACGCAGTATTTT
- | - | TRBJ1-1 | TRBV27 | CASSFRGWNTEAFF | TGTGCCAGCAGTTTTCGGGGATGGAACACTGAAGCTTTCTTT
- | - | TRBJ1-1 | TRBV5-1 | CASSSHGGATEAFF | TGCGCCAGCAGCTCCCATGGGGGGGCCACTGAAGCTTTCTTT
TRBD2 | - | TRBJ2-7 | TRBV29-1 | CSVEVASGAGGEQYF | TGCAGCGTTGAAGTGGCTAGCGGGGCTGGGGGCGAGCAGTACTTC
- | - | TRBJ2-5 | TRBV23-1 | CARPSATETQYF | TGCGCCAGACCTTCAGCGACAGAGACCCAGTACTTC
- | - | TRBJ1-1 | TRBV24-1 | CATAQGVGTEAFF | TGTGCCACCGCACAGGGAGTAGGCACTGAAGCTTTCTTT
TRBD1 | - | TRBJ2-2 | TRBV5-1 | CASSSRTGTTGELFF | TGCGCCAGCAGCTCTCGGACAGGGACAACCGGGGAGCTGTTTTTT
- | - | TRBJ1-2 | TRBV7-9 | CASSTSDRPNYGYTF | TGTGCCAGCAGCACGTCGGACAGACCTAACTATGGCTACACCTTC
- | few | TRBJ2-5 | TRBV2 | CASLFDIKETQYF | TGTGCCAGCCTTTTCGACATTAAAGAGACCCAGTACTTC
- | once | TRBJ1-1 | TRBV29-1 | CSVEASGKVNTEAFF | TGCAGCGTTGAAGCCTCAGGGAAGGTAAACACTGAAGCTTTCTTT
TRBD1 | - | TRBJ1-2 | TRBV5-4 | CASRAGTGAGYGYTF | TGTGCCAGCAGGGCCGGGACAGGGGCCGGGTATGGCTACACCTTC
- | - | TRBJ2-2 | TRBV9 | CASSAPGYTGELFF | TGTGCCAGCAGCGCCCCAGGGTACACCGGGGAGCTGTTTTTT
- | once | TRBJ1-2 | TRBV4-3 | CASSQGPGQSYGYTF | TGCGCCAGCAGCCAAGGTCCGGGACAAAGCTATGGCTACACCTTC
- | - | TRBJ2-7 | TRBV19 | CASSGVGSYEQYF | TGTGCCAGTAGTGGAGTTGGATCCTACGAGCAGTACTTC
- | - | TRBJ1-6 | TRBV18 | CASSPLSLSGTRLNSPLHF | TGTGCCAGCTCACCACTTAGCCTATCCGGGACACGGCTAAATTCACCCCTCCACTTT
TRBD1 | - | TRBJ1-1 | TRBV9 | CASRGQLNTEAFF | TGTGCCAGCAGGGGACAGCTGAACACTGAAGCTTTCTTT
- | - | TRBJ1-3 | TRBV28 | CASSRDRFGNTIYF | TGTGCCAGCAGCCGCGATCGGTTTGGAAACACCATATATTTT
- | - | TRBJ2-3 | TRBV3-1/TRBV3-2 | CASSPSGGADTQYF | TGTGCCAGCAGCCCGTCGGGCGGGGCAGATACGCAGTATTTT
- | - | TRBJ2-7 | TRBV30 | CAWSRGIYEQYF | TGTGCCTGGAGCCGGGGGATCTACGAGCAGTACTTC
TRBD1 | - | TRBJ1-2 | TRBV19 | CATQGQGSPNYGYTF | TGTGCCACTCAGGGACAGGGATCCCCTAACTATGGCTACACCTTC
- | few | TRBJ2-1 | TRBV29-1 | CSVEGEDNSNEQFF | TGCAGCGTTGAAGGGGAGGACAACTCCAATGAGCAGTTCTTC
- | - | TRBJ1-5 | TRBV7-2 | CASSYLAQPQHF | TGTGCCAGCAGCTACCTGGCTCAGCCCCAGCATTTT
TRBD2 | - | TRBJ2-1 | TRBV7-3 | CASSLSRTSGHEQFF | TGTGCCAGCAGCTTAAGCAGGACTAGTGGCCATGAGCAGTTCTTC
TRBD1 | once | TRBJ2-4 | TRBV6-5 | CASRRTGGTNIQYF | TGTGCCAGCAGAAGGACAGGGGGCACAAACATTCAGTACTTC
TRBD1 | - | TRBJ2-5 | TRBV5-1 | CASSPTGQGGEIQYF | TGCGCCAGCAGTCCTACCGGACAGGGAGGAGAGATCCAGTACTTC
- | - | TRBJ1-6 | TRBV5-1 | CASSLDIGGDSPLHF | TGCGCCAGCAGCTTGGACATCGGGGGGGATTCACCCCTCCACTTT
- | - | TRBJ2-2 | TRBV27 | CASRYTGGATGELFF | TGTGCCAGTAGATATACAGGGGGGGCCACCGGGGAGCTGTTTTTT
- | - | TRBJ2-7 | TRBV2 | CASTPRGGSYEQYF | TGTGCCAGCACCCCCCGAGGGGGCTCCTACGAGCAGTACTTC
TRBD1 | - | TRBJ2-2 | TRBV28 | CASSQGTGRSGELFF | TGTGCCAGCAGTCAAGGGACAGGGAGGAGCGGGGAGCTGTTTTTT
- | - | TRBJ2-7 | TRBV5-1 | CASSLLGESSYEQYF | TGCGCCAGCAGCTTACTCGGGGAGAGCTCCTACGAGCAGTACTTC
TRBD1 | few | TRBJ2-1 | TRBV10-3 | CATGTGVDNEQFF | TGTGCCACCGGGACAGGGGTAGACAATGAGCAGTTCTTC
TRBD1 | - | TRBJ1-2 | TRBV6-5 | CASRKTGDQGYTF | TGTGCCAGCAGAAAAACAGGGGATCAGGGCTACACCTTC
- | - | TRBJ2-3 | TRBV20-1 | CSAGTKATQYF | TGCAGTGCTGGGACAAAGGCTACGCAGTATTTT